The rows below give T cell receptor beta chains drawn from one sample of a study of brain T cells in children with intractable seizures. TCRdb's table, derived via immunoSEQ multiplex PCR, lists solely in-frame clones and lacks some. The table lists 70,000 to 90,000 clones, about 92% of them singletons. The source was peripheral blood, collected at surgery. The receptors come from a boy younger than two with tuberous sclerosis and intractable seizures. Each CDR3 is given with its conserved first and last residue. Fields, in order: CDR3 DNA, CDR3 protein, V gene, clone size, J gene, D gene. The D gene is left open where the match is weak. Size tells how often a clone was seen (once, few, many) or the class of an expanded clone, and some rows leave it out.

TGTGCCAGCAGTGAATGGGGGGCTACTAACTATGGCTACACCTTC	CASSEWGATNYGYTF	TRBV25-1	NA	TRBJ1-2	NA
TGTGCCAGCAGCCAAGGGGGACACTGGTCCTACGAGCAGTACTTC	CASSQGGHWSYEQYF	TRBV3-1/TRBV3-2	NA	TRBJ2-7	NA
TGTGCCAGCAGTTACGGCAGGGATGAGACCCAGTACTTC	CASSYGRDETQYF	TRBV6-5	NA	TRBJ2-5	NA
TGTGCCAGCAGCTTAGTCAGCGGGAGGGCCGGCACAGATACGCAGTATTTT	CASSLVSGRAGTDTQYF	TRBV7-9	NA	TRBJ2-3	TRBD2
TGTGCCAGCAGTGAGTTGGACAGGGCGGGTGGCACTGAAGCTTTCTTT	CASSELDRAGGTEAFF	TRBV2	NA	TRBJ1-1	TRBD1
TGTGCCAGCAGCTTATTGGGGCTTACTAATGAAAAACTGTTTTTT	CASSLLGLTNEKLFF	TRBV11-2	NA	TRBJ1-4	NA
TGTGCCAGCAGCCCGGGAGGCACTGAAGCTTTCTTT	CASSPGGTEAFF	TRBV4-2	NA	TRBJ1-1	NA
TGTGCCAGCAGCCCACTCTACGAGCAGTACTTC	CASSPLYEQYF	TRBV7-2	NA	TRBJ2-7	NA
TGTGCCAGTAGTATAGGGCAGCCAGCAACTAATGAAAAACTGTTTTTT	CASSIGQPATNEKLFF	TRBV19	NA	TRBJ1-4	NA
TGTGCCACCAGTGATTTCGAGGGAGGAGGGTACAATGAGCAGTTCTTC	CATSDFEGGGYNEQFF	TRBV24-1	NA	TRBJ2-1	NA
TGTGCCATCAGCGAGGATCTGGACAGCCCAGAAAAACTGTTTTTT	CAISEDLDSPEKLFF	TRBV10-3	NA	TRBJ1-4	NA
TGTGCCTGCCTCCGGGACAGGGGTAGCTATGGCTACACCTTC	CACLRDRGSYGYTF	TRBV30	NA	TRBJ1-2	TRBD1
TGTGCCAGCAGCTCACAGACTAGCGGGAGGGCCGTAGCCAAAAACATTCAGTACTTC	CASSSQTSGRAVAKNIQYF	TRBV11-3	NA	TRBJ2-4	TRBD2
TGTGCCAGCAGCTTAAGCCCCAGGGAGACCCAGTACTTC	CASSLSPRETQYF	TRBV7-3	NA	TRBJ2-5	NA
TGTGCCAGCATTGGACTAGCGTCAACCGGGGAGCTGTTTTTT	CASIGLASTGELFF	TRBV2	NA	TRBJ2-2	TRBD2
TGTGCCAGCAGCTGGGGGACTAGCCCAAGCTCCTACAATGAGCAGTTCTTC	CASSWGTSPSSYNEQFF	TRBV5-8	NA	TRBJ2-1	TRBD2
TGTGCCAGCAGTTACGCAGGGTCGATAATGAACACTGAAGCTTTCTTT	CASSYAGSIMNTEAFF	TRBV6-2/TRBV6-3	few	TRBJ1-1	NA
TGTGCCAGCAGCTCCCTCGACAGGCCCGGTAATTTCTCCTACGAGCAGTACTTC	CASSSLDRPGNFSYEQYF	TRBV7-9	NA	TRBJ2-7	NA
TGTGCCAGCAGCCTGGGACAGGGTGGAACAACTAATGAAAAACTGTTTTTT	CASSLGQGGTTNEKLFF	TRBV7-6	NA	TRBJ1-4	TRBD1
TGTGCCAGAAGCTTGGCCCTAGCGGCGGACGGCTACACCTTC	CARSLALAADGYTF	TRBV5-3	NA	TRBJ1-2	NA
TGTGCCAGCAGCGATTTTAGGGGGAACACTGAAGCTTTCTTT	CASSDFRGNTEAFF	TRBV2	NA	TRBJ1-1	NA
TGTGCCAGCACCCTCCTCCCAGGGGCCCAGCATTTT	CASTLLPGAQHF	TRBV6-5	NA	TRBJ1-5	NA
TGCGCCAGCAGCTATACGGGGAACACTGAAGCTTTCTTT	CASSYTGNTEAFF	TRBV5-1	once	TRBJ1-1	NA
TGTGCCAGCAGCTCCGGGACTGGTCCGAAGCAGTACTTC	CASSSGTGPKQYF	TRBV13	NA	TRBJ2-7	NA
TGTGCCTGGAGTGTCATAGGGAACACTGAAGCTTTCTTT	CAWSVIGNTEAFF	TRBV30	NA	TRBJ1-1	NA
TGCGCCAGCAGCTTGGCCATCGCAGATAATTCACCCCTCCACTTT	CASSLAIADNSPLHF	TRBV5-1	NA	TRBJ1-6	NA
TGTGCCACCAGTGACACCGGGACTAGCGGGAACTATGAGCAGTTCTTC	CATSDTGTSGNYEQFF	TRBV24-1	NA	TRBJ2-1	TRBD2
TGTGCCAGTAGTAACCCGGGGGGTGGCGTCACTGAAGCTTTCTTT	CASSNPGGGVTEAFF	TRBV19	NA	TRBJ1-1	NA
TGTGCCAGCAGTCCGACGCGCGGGAGGCACTACAATGAGCAGTTCTTC	CASSPTRGRHYNEQFF	TRBV27	NA	TRBJ2-1	TRBD2
TGTGCCAGCAGCTTAGTAGGTAGCCTCGGCTCTTACAATGAGCAGTTCTTC	CASSLVGSLGSYNEQFF	TRBV7-6	NA	TRBJ2-1	NA
TGTGCCAGCAGTTACTACACTAACTATGGCTACACCTTC	CASSYYTNYGYTF	TRBV6-2/TRBV6-3	NA	TRBJ1-2	NA
TGTGCCACCAGTGATTCGATCTCAGAGGATACGCAGTATTTT	CATSDSISEDTQYF	TRBV24-1	NA	TRBJ2-3	NA
TGTGCCAGCAGCCAAGGAGGACTAGCGGGGGGGCCGGGGGCCAAAAACATTCAGTACTTC	CASSQGGLAGGPGAKNIQYF	TRBV4-2	once	TRBJ2-4	TRBD2
TGCGCCAGCAGCCCTCTAGCGGGAGTCGGGTCCTACGAGCAGTACTTC	CASSPLAGVGSYEQYF	TRBV5-1	NA	TRBJ2-7	TRBD2
TGTGCCAGCAGCAAACTCCGGGGGAGCTCCTACAATGAGCAGTTCTTC	CASSKLRGSSYNEQFF	TRBV21-1	NA	TRBJ2-1	NA
TGTGCCTGGAGTTCCGCCGGGGGCCAGGAGCAGTTCTTC	CAWSSAGGQEQFF	TRBV30	NA	TRBJ2-1	NA
TGTGCCAGCAGCGTAGACGGTAGATCCTTTGGCTACACCTTC	CASSVDGRSFGYTF	TRBV9	NA	TRBJ1-2	NA
TGTGCCACCAGCAGAGGGACGGACACCGGGGAGCTGTTTTTT	CATSRGTDTGELFF	TRBV15	NA	TRBJ2-2	NA
TGTGCCAGCAGCGTATTAGGACAGGGGTGGTATGAGCAGTTCTTC	CASSVLGQGWYEQFF	TRBV9	NA	TRBJ2-1	TRBD1
TGCGCCAGCAGTCATCAGAGCGGGGGCCAAGAGACCCAGTACTTC	CASSHQSGGQETQYF	TRBV23-1	NA	TRBJ2-5	TRBD2
TGTGCCAGCAGCTTATATCTTGGCAGATTAATGAACACTGAAGCTTTCTTT	CASSLYLGRLMNTEAFF	TRBV7-9	NA	TRBJ1-1	NA
TGTGCCAGCAGTGGGCGCCAGGCAGCTAACTATGGCTACACCTTC	CASSGRQAANYGYTF	TRBV25-1	once	TRBJ1-2	NA
TGTGCCAGCAGCTTAGAGTTAGGGAGGAGCACTGAAGCTTTCTTT	CASSLELGRSTEAFF	TRBV7-6	NA	TRBJ1-1	NA
TGCGCCAGCAGCCAAGTACCGAGCTTCTCCTACGAGCAGTACTTC	CASSQVPSFSYEQYF	TRBV4-1	NA	TRBJ2-7	NA
TGTGCCAGCAGCCAAGATTTCAGCGGGACAGGGGTATGGAATTCACCCCTCCACTTT	CASSQDFSGTGVWNSPLHF	TRBV4-2	NA	TRBJ1-6	TRBD1
TGTGCCAGCAGCGAGGACAAGGGGTATGGCTACACCTTC	CASSEDKGYGYTF	TRBV2	NA	TRBJ1-2	NA
TGTGCCACCACCCCGCGCAGGGGTTTAAATGAAAAACTGTTTTTT	CATTPRRGLNEKLFF	TRBV15	NA	TRBJ1-4	NA
TGTGCCACCTCACTCCGGGACGGCTACACAGATACGCAGTATTTT	CATSLRDGYTDTQYF	TRBV19	NA	TRBJ2-3	NA
TGTGCCAGCTCACCACCGAGACCGCTCGCTGACAGGACCTTCATGAACACTGAAGCTTTCTTT	CASSPPRPLADRTFMNTEAFF	TRBV18	NA	TRBJ1-1	NA
TGTGCCAGTAGTGCGGTAGTTCCCCAGGGGGACTATGGCTACACCTTC	CASSAVVPQGDYGYTF	TRBV19	NA	TRBJ1-2	TRBD1
TGTGCCAGCAGCGCGCATGCCCCCGACACTGAAGCTTTCTTT	CASSAHAPDTEAFF	TRBV9	NA	TRBJ1-1	NA
TGTGCCAGCAGCCAAGTGAGTGGGCAGCCGGACGCTGAAGCTTTCTTT	CASSQVSGQPDAEAFF	TRBV4-2	NA	TRBJ1-1	NA
TGCACCAGCAGCCAGAATGGGTCTGGGGGAAAGGGGACCCAGTACTTC	CTSSQNGSGGKGTQYF	TRBV1	NA	TRBJ2-5	NA